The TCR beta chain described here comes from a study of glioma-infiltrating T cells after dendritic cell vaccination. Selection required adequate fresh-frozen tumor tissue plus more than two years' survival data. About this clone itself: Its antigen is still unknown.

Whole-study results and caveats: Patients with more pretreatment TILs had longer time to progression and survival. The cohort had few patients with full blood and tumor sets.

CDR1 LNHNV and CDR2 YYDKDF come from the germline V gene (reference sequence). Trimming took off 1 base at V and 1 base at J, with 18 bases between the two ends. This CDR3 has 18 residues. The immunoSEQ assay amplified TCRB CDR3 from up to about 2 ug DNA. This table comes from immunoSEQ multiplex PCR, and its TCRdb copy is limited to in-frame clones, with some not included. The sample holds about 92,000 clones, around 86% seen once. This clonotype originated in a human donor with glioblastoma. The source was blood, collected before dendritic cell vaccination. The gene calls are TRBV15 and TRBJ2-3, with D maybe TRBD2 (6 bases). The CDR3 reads CATSRVGRGEFGTDTQYF. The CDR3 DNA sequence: TGTGCCACCAGCAGAGTCGGGAGAGGAGAGTTTGGCACAGATACGCAGTATTTT.